The rows below give T cell receptor beta chains drawn from one sample of a study of blood T cell repertoires in COVID-19. This table comes from immunoSEQ multiplex PCR, and its TCRdb copy is limited to in-frame clones, with some not included. The sample lists 70,000 or so clones, approximately 80% seen once, with approximately 15% in the top ten. Sample: peripheral blood. The origin of the receptors is a man in his sixties with COVID-19, enrolled during active disease. Both conserved end residues are part of each CDR3. D genes are given only for firm matches. A clone size is listed for some rows: how often the clone was seen (once, few, many), or a class if it is expanded.

J | D | size | V | CDR3 | DNA
TRBJ2-2 | TRBD1 | - | TRBV3-1/TRBV3-2 | CASSQFRDRAATGELFF | TGTGCCAGCAGCCAATTCCGGGACAGGGCTGCCACCGGGGAGCTGTTTTTT
TRBJ2-1 | TRBD1 | - | TRBV6-4 | CASKESDRGGYEQFF | TGTGCCAGCAAAGAATCGGACAGGGGAGGTTATGAGCAGTTCTTC
TRBJ1-3 | TRBD1 | few | TRBV2 | CASRGTGSTIYF | TGTGCCAGCAGGGGGACAGGGAGCACCATATATTTT
TRBJ1-5 | - | few | TRBV4-2 | CASSQDGQVNQPQHF | TGTGCCAGCAGCCAAGATGGCCAGGTCAATCAGCCCCAGCATTTT
TRBJ1-3 | - | - | TRBV6-5 | CASRDHGGTGNTIYF | TGTGCCAGCAGGGACCACGGGGGAACGGGAAACACCATATATTTT
TRBJ1-2 | - | - | TRBV4-1 | CASSRTGGGNYGYTF | TGCGCCAGCAGCCGGACGGGGGGTGGGAACTATGGCTACACCTTC
TRBJ1-3 | - | - | TRBV5-1 | CASSAGQGNTIYF | TGCGCCAGCAGCGCCGGACAGGGAAACACCATATATTTT
TRBJ1-4 | - | few | TRBV6-5 | CASREVVGTNEKLFF | TGTGCCAGCAGGGAGGTTGTGGGAACTAATGAAAAACTGTTTTTT
TRBJ2-5 | TRBD1 | - | TRBV6-2/TRBV6-3 | CASSWGTGTTETQYF | TGTGCCAGCAGTTGGGGGACAGGGACGACGGAGACCCAGTACTTC
TRBJ1-2 | TRBD1 | - | TRBV7-9 | CASSLGKVNDGQGAGYTF | TGTGCCAGCTCCCTCGGGAAGGTCAATGATGGGCAGGGGGCCGGCTACACCTTC
TRBJ2-7 | TRBD1 | - | TRBV11-2 | CASSLRQGAVEQYF | TGTGCCAGCAGCTTACGACAGGGAGCTGTCGAGCAGTACTTC
TRBJ2-7 | TRBD2 | many | TRBV2 | CASSPSGSSYEQYF | TGTGCCAGCAGTCCTAGCGGGTCTTCCTACGAGCAGTACTTC
TRBJ2-3 | - | - | TRBV10-1 | CASSESADTDTQYF | TGCGCCAGCAGTGAGTCCGCGGACACAGATACGCAGTATTTT
TRBJ2-2 | TRBD2 | - | TRBV5-4 | CASSLAGLGITGELFF | TGTGCCAGCAGCTTGGCGGGACTAGGGATCACCGGGGAGCTGTTTTTT
TRBJ2-5 | TRBD2 | - | TRBV7-3 | CASSSFGGRGETQYF | TGTGCCAGCAGCTCCTTTGGCGGGAGGGGAGAGACCCAGTACTTC
TRBJ2-5 | TRBD2 | - | TRBV3-1/TRBV3-2 | CASGQRGYETQYF | TGTGCCAGCGGTCAGCGGGGCTATGAGACCCAGTACTTC
TRBJ2-3 | TRBD1 | - | TRBV7-9 | CASSLDGQGADTQYF | TGTGCCAGCAGCTTAGATGGACAGGGGGCAGATACGCAGTATTTT
TRBJ2-7 | - | - | TRBV6-5 | CASSYGLAYEQYF | TGTGCCAGCAGTTATGGACTCGCCTACGAGCAGTACTTC
TRBJ2-2 | - | - | TRBV4-1 | CASSPAAKTGTGELFF | TGCGCCAGCAGCCCAGCCGCCAAGACGGGCACCGGGGAGCTGTTTTTT
TRBJ2-1 | - | few | TRBV7-9 | CASSFTGRDNEQFF | TGTGCCAGCAGCTTTACAGGGAGGGACAATGAGCAGTTCTTC
TRBJ2-7 | TRBD2 | few | TRBV11-2 | CASSLTGPNSGRWGEQYF | TGTGCCAGCAGCTTAACCGGTCCCAACAGCGGGAGGTGGGGGGAGCAGTACTTC
TRBJ2-3 | TRBD1 | - | TRBV5-4 | CASSSAGGMDTQYF | TGTGCCAGCAGCTCTGCAGGGGGCATGGATACGCAGTATTTT
TRBJ2-4 | TRBD2 | - | TRBV6-4 | CASTPGLGAKNIQYF | TGTGCCAGCACCCCCGGACTAGGGGCCAAAAACATTCAGTACTTC
TRBJ2-3 | - | - | TRBV9 | CASSPRTEDTQYF | TGTGCCAGCAGCCCCCGGACTGAAGATACGCAGTATTTT
TRBJ2-2 | TRBD1 | once | TRBV24-1 | CATQGANTGELFF | TGTGCCACACAGGGGGCGAACACCGGGGAGCTGTTTTTT
TRBJ1-5 | - | - | TRBV5-1 | CASSWGENQPQHF | TGCGCCAGCAGCTGGGGGGAGAATCAGCCCCAGCATTTT
TRBJ1-3 | - | few | TRBV30 | CAWRSGGDGNTIYF | TGTGCCTGGAGATCGGGAGGGGACGGAAACACCATATATTTT
TRBJ2-5 | - | - | TRBV3-1/TRBV3-2 | CASSYGETQYF | TGTGCCAGCAGTTACGGGGAGACCCAGTACTTC
TRBJ2-2 | TRBD2 | - | TRBV6-1 | CASSGTSGGAYTGELFF | TGTGCCAGCAGTGGAACTAGCGGGGGGGCTTACACCGGGGAGCTGTTTTTT
TRBJ1-4 | TRBD1 | - | TRBV2 | CASRQGTGGEKLFF | TGTGCCAGCAGACAAGGGACAGGGGGGGAGAAACTGTTTTTT
TRBJ2-5 | - | once | TRBV10-3 | CAIHRELGETQYF | TGTGCCATTCACAGGGAGTTAGGGGAGACCCAGTACTTC
TRBJ2-5 | - | - | TRBV7-9 | CAGSLATGRETQYF | TGTGCCGGCAGCTTAGCGACAGGAAGAGAGACCCAGTACTTC
TRBJ1-1 | TRBD1 | - | TRBV5-1 | CASSLQGDTEAFF | TGCGCCAGCAGCTTACAGGGGGACACTGAAGCTTTCTTT
TRBJ2-5 | - | - | TRBV2 | CASSSQETQYF | TGTGCCAGCAGTTCGCAGGAGACCCAGTACTTC
TRBJ2-2 | TRBD2 | few | TRBV7-3 | CASSLRRGSTGELFF | TGTGCCAGCAGCTTACGGCGGGGGAGCACCGGGGAGCTGTTTTTT
TRBJ1-2 | - | - | TRBV12-3/TRBV12-4 | CASSSRGGYTF | TGTGCCAGCAGTTCAAGGGGAGGCTACACCTTC
TRBJ2-5 | - | few | TRBV5-1 | CASSLLGREQETQYF | TGCGCCAGCAGCTTGCTGGGTCGGGAGCAAGAGACCCAGTACTTC
TRBJ2-3 | TRBD2 | - | TRBV19 | CASSTRTSGTDTQYF | TGTGCCAGTAGTACGAGGACTAGCGGCACAGATACGCAGTATTTT
TRBJ1-4 | TRBD1 | - | TRBV28 | CASSGDSNEKLFF | TGTGCCAGCTCGGGGGACAGTAATGAAAAACTGTTTTTT
TRBJ2-5 | TRBD1 | few | TRBV7-3 | CASSLMGQVQETQYF | TGTGCCAGCAGCTTAATGGGACAGGTTCAAGAGACCCAGTACTTC
TRBJ2-1 | - | few | TRBV19 | CASRSRGHEQFF | TGTGCCAGCCGAAGTAGAGGCCATGAGCAGTTCTTC
TRBJ2-2 | - | - | TRBV11-2 | CASSLAGIRTGTGELFF | TGTGCCAGCAGCTTAGCAGGTATCCGGACTGGCACCGGGGAGCTGTTTTTT
TRBJ1-4 | - | - | TRBV7-9 | CASSSPRRDEKLFF | TGTGCCAGCAGCTCACCCCGGCGGGATGAAAAACTGTTTTTT
TRBJ2-2 | TRBD1 | once | TRBV3-1/TRBV3-2 | CATRQGSSAGELFF | TGTGCCACTAGACAGGGCTCGTCAGCCGGGGAGCTGTTTTTT
TRBJ1-1 | TRBD1 | - | TRBV5-6 | CASSTGGKTEAFF | TGTGCCAGCAGCACAGGGGGCAAGACTGAAGCTTTCTTT
TRBJ1-2 | TRBD1 | few | TRBV7-9 | CASSFSDRDYGYTF | TGTGCCAGCAGCTTTAGTGACAGGGACTATGGCTACACCTTC